Listed here are 14 T cell receptor beta chains from one sample, sequenced in a study of T cell responses to AZD1222 COVID-19 vaccine. Some clones are missing from TCRdb's copy, which holds only in-frame ones; the method was immunoSEQ multiplex PCR. The data contain about 150,000 clones, more than 75% of them singletons. The material was peripheral blood, obtained on day 0 of AZD1222 vaccination. These receptors were taken from an adult in good health.

This chain connects TRBV5-6 to TRBJ1-2; D not certain. The V end lost 0 bases, the J end lost 3 bases, and 9 bases lay between the germline ends. CDR1 is SGHDT and CDR2 is YYEEEE in the germline V gene. The CDR3 spans 14 residues. The CDR3 region is CASSLGSGYYGYTF. In DNA, the CDR3 is TGTGCCAGCAGCTTGGGCTCGGGGTACTATGGCTACACCTTC.

The chain employs TRBV6-5 and TRBJ2-1; 11 nucleotides align to TRBD2. The CDR3 consists of 13 residues. Germline trimming cut 9 bases from V and 5 bases from J; bases unmatched to any gene: 3. From germline, CDR1 is MNHEY and CDR2 SVGAGI. CDR3 sequence: CASLAGGNNEQFF. The CDR3 DNA reads TGTGCCAGTCTAGCGGGAGGAAACAATGAGCAGTTCTTC.

Only one count was recorded for this clone. This rearrangement joins TRBV6-2 or TRBV6-3 to TRBJ2-1, with TRBD2 identical over 11 bases. The CDR3 runs 16 residues. Germline lookup yields CDR1 MNHEY and CDR2 SVGEGT. V lost 3 bases and J lost 4; bases outside the gene matches: 5. Here the CDR3 DNA reads TGTGCCAGCAGTTATGCCGGGACTAGCGGTTACAATGAGCAGTTCTTC. Translated: CASSYAGTSGYNEQFF.

The J gene is TRBJ2-7, the V gene TRBV18; TRBD1 agrees at 10 bases. The CDR3 is 15 residues long. Looked up from germline, CDR1 is KGHSH and CDR2 is LQKENI. Trimming cost V 1 base and J 5 bases; bases outside gene matches: 5. CDR3 region: CASSPRAGTGDEQYF. For the CDR3, the DNA is TGTGCCAGCTCACCACGAGCCGGGACAGGGGACGAGCAGTACTTC.

The gene calls are TRBV4-3 and TRBJ1-2, with no clear D. Germline V CDR1 and CDR2: LGHNA, YSLEER. The ends were cut back, 4 bases at V and 7 bases at J, with 10 bases in the middle. The CDR3 loop spans 12 amino acids. CDR3: CASSRGSRGYTF. As DNA, the CDR3 is TGCGCCAGCAGCCGAGGCTCGCGTGGCTACACCTTC.

This chain connects TRBV18 to TRBJ1-5; TRBD1 is a possible D gene (6 bases). V was cut by 4 bases and J by 3 bases, with 10 bases left in between. Looked up from germline, CDR1 is KGHSH and CDR2 is LQKENI. The CDR3 runs 14 residues. The CDR3 sequence is CASSQRDTNQPQHF. As DNA, the CDR3 is TGTGCCAGCTCACAACGGGACACCAATCAGCCCCAGCATTTT.

The chain links TRBV19 to TRBJ2-5; D ambiguous. Germline V gives CDR1 LNHDA, CDR2 SQIVND (reference sequence). With 3 bases removed from V and 4 bases from J, the gap between germline ends came to 12 bases. The CDR3 spans 14 residues. In DNA, the CDR3 is TGTGCCAGTAGTATCGTCGGTGCCGCAGAGACCCAGTACTTC. Its protein is CASSIVGAAETQYF.

The chain combines TRBV18 with TRBJ2-7; D unresolved. Germline V gene data show CDR1 as KGHSH and CDR2 as LQKENI. The V end lost 0 bases, the J end lost 2 bases, and 5 bases lay between the germline ends. There are 13 residues in the CDR3. For the CDR3, the DNA is TGTGCCAGCTCACCACCAACTACCTACGAGCAGTACTTC. The encoded protein is CASSPPTTYEQYF.

This clone appeared once. V is TRBV4-1 and J is TRBJ1-2; D is uncertain. Germline V gene data show CDR1 as MGHRA and CDR2 as YSYEKL. The CDR3 length is 15 residues. V was trimmed by 1 base and J by 2 bases, leaving 11 bases between them. CDR3 sequence reads: CASSQVVKENYGYTF. Written as DNA, the CDR3 is TGCGCCAGCAGCCAAGTTGTGAAGGAAAACTATGGCTACACCTTC.

The chain uses TRBV13 and TRBJ2-1, with 10 bases aligning to TRBD1. Germline V CDR1 and CDR2: PRHDT, FYEKMQ (reference sequence). The CDR3 covers 11 residues. After removal of 11 bases from V and 6 bases from J, the junction contained 1 base not matched to a gene. As DNA, the CDR3 is TGTGCCGGGGACAGGGGCAATGAGCAGTTCTTC. This sequence encodes CAGDRGNEQFF. Full variable domain (remainder filled in from reference TRBV13 and TRBJ2-1): AAGVIQSPRHLIKEKRETATLKCYPIPRHDTVYWYQQGPGQDPQFLISFYEKMQSDKGSIPDRFSAQQFSDYHSELNMSSLELGDSALYFCAGDRGNEQFFGPGTRLTVL.

The chain uses TRBV7-9 and TRBJ1-2; D is unresolved. Between the trimmed V and J ends, which lost 1 base and 0 bases, there was a span of 12 bases. This CDR3 comprises 16 residues. From germline, CDR1 is SEHNR and CDR2 FQNEAQ (reference sequence). CDR3 DNA: TGTGCCAGCAGCTTAGTGTCCAGTGAAGCTAACTATGGCTACACCTTC. It codes for CASSLVSSEANYGYTF.

V usage is TRBV27 and J usage is TRBJ2-1; D is ambiguous. The germline V and J ends were trimmed by 4 bases and 7 bases, with 14 bases remaining between them. CDR1 and CDR2 from the germline V gene are MNHEY and SMNVEV (reference sequence). The CDR3 is made up of 14 amino acids. In DNA, the CDR3 is TGTGCCAGCAGTTATTTCGGCCGGCTGAATGAGCAGTTCTTC. Its protein product is CASSYFGRLNEQFF.

V is TRBV14 and J is TRBJ1-2; no clear D. Germline-derived CDR1 and CDR2 are SGHDN and FVKESK. V was pared by 4 bases and J by 4 bases, with 16 bases between. This CDR3 region has 15 residues. The CDR3 sequence is CASSPFSGTVYGYTF. The CDR3 bases are TGTGCCAGCAGCCCCTTTTCGGGAACGGTCTATGGCTACACCTTC.

V gene TRBV7-2 combines with J gene TRBJ2-5, with 13 bases fitting TRBD2. From germline, CDR1 is SGHTA and CDR2 FQGNSA. The CDR3 contains 15 residues. Unmatched junction bases numbered 5, after V lost 5 bases and J lost 5 bases. The CDR3 loop is CASSPGTSGTETQYF. CDR3 DNA sequence: TGTGCCAGCAGCCCCGGGACTAGCGGGACGGAGACCCAGTACTTC.